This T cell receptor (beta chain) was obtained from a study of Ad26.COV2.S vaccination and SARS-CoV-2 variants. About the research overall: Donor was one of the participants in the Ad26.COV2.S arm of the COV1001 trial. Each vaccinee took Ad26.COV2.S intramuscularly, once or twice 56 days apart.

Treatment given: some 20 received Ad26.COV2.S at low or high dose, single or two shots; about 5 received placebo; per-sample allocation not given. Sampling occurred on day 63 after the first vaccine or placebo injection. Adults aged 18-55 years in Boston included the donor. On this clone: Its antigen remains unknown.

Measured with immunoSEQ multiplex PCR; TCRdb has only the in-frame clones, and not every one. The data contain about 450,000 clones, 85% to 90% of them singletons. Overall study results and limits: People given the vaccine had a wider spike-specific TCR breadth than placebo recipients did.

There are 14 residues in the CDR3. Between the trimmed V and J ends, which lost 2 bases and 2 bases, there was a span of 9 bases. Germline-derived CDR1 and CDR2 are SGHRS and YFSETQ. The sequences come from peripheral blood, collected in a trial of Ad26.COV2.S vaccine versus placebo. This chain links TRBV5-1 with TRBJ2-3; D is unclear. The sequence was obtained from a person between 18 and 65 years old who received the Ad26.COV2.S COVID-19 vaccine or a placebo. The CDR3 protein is CASSLPMSTDTQYF. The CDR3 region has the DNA TGCGCCAGCAGCTTACCGATGTCCACAGATACGCAGTATTTT.